Following are 30 T cell receptor beta chains from one sample sequenced in a study of T cells in Graves' hyperthyroidism and ophthalmopathy. TCR beta CDR3 sequences were amplified from RNA transcripts. Researchers ran a first-round RT-PCR on the TCR CDR3 using the HTBI primer set. In TCRdb, the multiplex PCR reads were re-called with MiXCR into one record per CDR3 protein. Among fewer than 750,000 distinct CDR3 sequences listed, approximately 15% were seen once. Sequencing was carried out using blood. These receptors were taken from a woman aged 50 to 60 with Graves' ophthalmopathy.

This clonotype was observed many times. CDR3 nucleotide sequence: TGCAGTGCTCGACTAGCGAACACCGGGGAGCTGTTTTTT. This sequence encodes CSARLANTGELFF. This chain connects TRBV20-1 to TRBJ2-2; D is perhaps TRBD2 (6 bases). The CDR3 contains 13 residues. From germline, CDR1 is DFQATT and CDR2 SNEGSKA (reference sequence). V was clipped by 5 bases and J by 0 bases, with 7 bases between them.

This clonotype occurred many times. The rearrangement joins TRBV27 to TRBJ1-5, with D possibly being TRBD1 (6 bases). Trimming took 6 bases from V and 4 from J, leaving 22 bases between them. The CDR3 has 17 amino acids. Germline V gene lookup returns CDR1 MNHEY and CDR2 SMNVEV (reference sequence). CDR3 in amino acids: CASSPRGWGGPNQPQHF. For the CDR3, the DNA is TGTGCCAGCAGCCCCCGGGGGTGGGGGGGCCCTAATCAGCCCCAGCATTTT.

This clonotype showed up many times. This rearrangement joins TRBV24-1 to TRBJ2-1; the match to TRBD2 covers 7 bases. The length of the CDR3 is 17 residues. J was trimmed by 3 bases and V by 1 base; bases with no gene match: 8. Germline V gene sequence: CDR1 KGHDR, CDR2 SFDVKD. The CDR3 nucleotides are TGTGCCACCAGTGATTTAGCGCGGGAGAGACACTACAATGAGCAGTTCTTC. Translation: CATSDLARERHYNEQFF.

This clonotype came up many times. The genes are TRBV7-3 and TRBJ2-7, with D perhaps assigned TRBD1 or TRBD2 (5 bases each). V lost 4 bases and J 6 bases, leaving 19 bases between the germline ends. CDR1 SGHTA and CDR2 FQGTGA come from the germline V gene. The CDR3 covers 15 residues. The CDR3 loop reads CASSSGRRPFPEQYF. CDR3 DNA sequence: TGTGCCAGCAGCTCGGGACGGAGGCCTTTTCCCGAGCAGTACTTC.

This clonotype was seen repeatedly, ten times or more. This rearrangement joins TRBV7-2 to TRBJ2-3; 10 bases are a match to TRBD2. The germline gives CDR1 SGHTA, CDR2 FQGNSA. The ends lost 5 bases at V and 5 bases at J; junction bases unmatched: 10. The CDR3 is 16 residues long. The CDR3 reads CASSRGSGRVVDTQYF. CDR3 coding DNA: TGTGCCAGCAGCAGAGGGAGCGGGAGGGTAGTAGATACGCAGTATTTT.

This clonotype has more than one count but fewer than ten. This chain connects TRBV15 to TRBJ2-7; TRBD2 matches at 9 bases. CDR3 size: 15 residues. Trimming removed 2 bases from V and 4 bases from J; junction bases left unmatched: 6. Germline-derived CDR1 and CDR2 are LNHNV and YYDKDF (reference sequence). CDR3 residues: CATSRLAGPSYEQYF. The CDR3 nucleotides are TGTGCCACCAGCAGACTAGCGGGACCGTCTTACGAGCAGTACTTC. Variable domain in full (rest from reference TRBV15 and TRBJ2-7): DAMVIQNPRYQVTQFGKPVTLSCSQTLNHNVMYWYQQKSSQAPKLLFHYYDKDFNNEADTPDNFQSRRPNTSFCFLDIRSPGLGDTAMYLCATSRLAGPSYEQYFGPGTRLTVT.

In this sample, this clonotype turned up many times. The rearrangement uses TRBV5-5 and TRBJ2-3, with TRBD2 identical over 8 bases. Germline CDR1 SGHKS, CDR2 YYEKEE (reference sequence). V trimming: 0 bases; J trimming: 6 bases; junction bases outside the gene matches: 9. This CDR3 is built from 16 residues. In DNA, the CDR3 is TGTGCCAGCAGCTTGGCCGGGGGGGAGGGCCCCGATACGCAGTATTTT. This sequence encodes CASSLAGGEGPDTQYF.

As regards this clonotype: A read error may account for a junction end that differs from germline. The chain uses TRBV5-6 and TRBJ2-7, with D possibly being TRBD1 (6 bases). Germline V gene lookup returns CDR1 SGHDT and CDR2 YYEEEE. The CDR3 is 13 amino acids. This CDR3 is CAGSLWGPYEQYF. CDR3 bases: TGTGCCGGCAGCTTGTGGGGGCCCTACGAGCAGTACTTC.

In this sample, this clonotype turned up many times. The rearrangement uses TRBV29-1 and TRBJ1-1, with no clear D. Germline V lookup: CDR1 SQVTM, CDR2 ANQGSEA. Trimming took off 7 bases at V and 1 base at J, with 10 bases between the two ends. The CDR3 is 12 amino acids. The CDR3 DNA sequence: TGCAGCGCCATGATGCGGAACACTGAAGCTTTCTTT. It yields the protein CSAMMRNTEAFF.

As regards this clonotype: It may be a read error: a sequence one base away is much more abundant. This chain joins TRBV12-3 or TRBV12-4 and TRBJ1-1; maybe TRBD1 (5 bases). The CDR3 runs to 14 residues. V dropped 6 bases and J dropped 3 bases, with 14 bases sitting between them. The CDR3 bases are TGTGCCAGCAGCAGAACCACAGGAGACACTGAAGCTTTCTTT. This codes for CASSRTTGDTEAFF.

This clonotype appeared a few times. The chain carries TRBV28 and TRBJ2-2; 7 bases line up with TRBD1. V shed 10 bases and J 0 bases; nucleotides not matched to a gene: 5. The germline V gene has CDR1 MDHEN and CDR2 SYDVKM. The CDR3 is 14 amino acids. CDR3 sequence (DNA): TGTGCCACTCGGGGACAGACGAACACCGGGGAGCTGTTTTTT. It encodes CATRGQTNTGELFF.

This chain uses TRBV27 with TRBJ2-7, with D maybe TRBD2 (5 bases). The CDR3 has 14 amino acids. V lost 5 bases and J 3 bases, leaving 14 bases between the germline ends. Germline V gene data show CDR1 as MNHEY and CDR2 as SMNVEV (reference sequence). CDR3 nucleotide sequence: TGTGCCAGCAGTCCTATCGAGACTATCTACGAGCAGTACTTC. Protein sequence: CASSPIETIYEQYF.

Only a few counts were recorded for this clonotype. The J gene is TRBJ1-5, the V gene TRBV19, with D possibly matching TRBD1 (6 bases). Trimming took 7 bases from V and 2 from J, leaving 12 bases between them. The V gene's germline CDR1 is LNHDA and CDR2 SQIVND (reference sequence). This CDR3 region has 14 residues. CDR3 loop: CASTGVGGNQPQHF. The DNA of the CDR3 is TGTGCCAGTACAGGGGTGGGGGGCAATCAGCCCCAGCATTTT.

This clonotype was picked up many times. The chain couples TRBV7-2 to TRBJ2-7, with 8 bases aligning to TRBD2. The germline V gene has CDR1 SGHTA and CDR2 FQGNSA. V lost 2 bases, J lost 4 bases, and 7 bases stayed unmatched. This CDR3 spans 15 amino acids. CDR3 region: CASSLRASGLYEQYF. The DNA for the CDR3 is TGTGCCAGCAGCTTAAGAGCTAGCGGGCTATACGAGCAGTACTTC. Full variable domain (missing parts from reference TRBV7-2 and TRBJ2-7): GAGVSQSPSNKVTEKGKDVELRCDPISGHTALYWYRQSLGQGLEFLIYFQGNSAPDKSGLPSDRFSAERTGGSVSTLTIQRTQQEDSAVYLCASSLRASGLYEQYFGPGTRLTVT.

This clonotype was seen many times. V usage is TRBV28 and J usage is TRBJ1-2, with TRBD1 identical over 7 bases. The CDR3 is 14 amino acids. V dropped 4 bases and J dropped 4; count of bases not matched to a gene: 6. Germline V gives CDR1 MDHEN, CDR2 SYDVKM. The CDR3 loop reads CASSSTGLGYGYTF. The DNA for the CDR3 is TGTGCCAGCAGTTCGACAGGGTTGGGCTATGGCTACACCTTC.

This clonotype appeared many times. The chain carries TRBV11-1 and TRBJ2-5, with 9 positions matching TRBD1. Germline trimming cut 8 bases from V and 5 bases from J; bases unmatched to any gene: 9. Germline V CDR1 and CDR2: SGHAT, FQDESV (reference sequence). This CDR3 has 14 amino acids. CDR3 bases: TGTGCCAGCCGGGGAACAGGGGGCGTGGAGACCCAGTACTTC. It codes for CASRGTGGVETQYF. Filled out from reference TRBV11-1 and TRBJ2-5, the complete variable domain reads EAEVAQSPRYKITEKSQAVAFWCDPISGHATLYWYRQILGQGPELLVQFQDESVVDDSQLPKDRFSAERLKGVDSTLKIQPAELGDSAMYLCASRGTGGVETQYFGPGTRLLVL.

This chain joins TRBV6-1 and TRBJ1-5, with 8 bases fitting TRBD1. The germline CDR1 and CDR2 sequences are MNHNS and SASEGT. The CDR3 totals 15 residues. Unmatched junction bases numbered 6, after V lost 5 bases and J lost 3 bases. The CDR3 sequence is CASSWDRRFNQPQHF. DNA of the CDR3: TGTGCCAGCAGTTGGGACAGGCGATTCAATCAGCCCCAGCATTTT.

This clonotype was counted ten times or more. This rearrangement joins TRBV20-1 to TRBJ1-1; D unclear. The ends were cut back, 5 bases at V and 1 base at J, with 14 bases in the middle. Per germline, CDR1 DFQATT and CDR2 SNEGSKA (reference sequence). This CDR3 has 14 amino acids. The CDR3 loop reads CSARTQGSNTEAFF. CDR3 in DNA: TGCAGTGCTCGAACCCAAGGGTCGAACACTGAAGCTTTCTTT.

A few counts support this clonotype. This sequence joins TRBV7-9 and TRBJ2-6; D not resolved. This CDR3 is built from 15 residues. The germline CDR1 and CDR2 sequences are SEHNR and FQNEAQ (reference sequence). Deletions cut 3 bases from V and 4 bases from J, with 10 bases between. CDR3 protein: CASSLMGSGANVLTF. The CDR3 DNA follows: TGTGCCAGCAGCTTGATGGGTTCCGGGGCCAACGTCCTGACTTTC.

The rearrangement uses TRBV7-2 and TRBJ2-1; a weak D match, TRBD2 (6 bases). Trimming pared 6 bases from V and 8 bases from J, leaving 20 bases between. This CDR3 is built from 15 residues. CDR1 and CDR2 from the germline V gene are SGHTA and FQGNSA. CDR3 protein: CASRKRPGVLYEQFF. The CDR3 DNA follows: TGTGCCAGCAGAAAAAGGCCGGGAGTTCTTTATGAGCAGTTCTTC.

This clonotype was found many times. This chain links TRBV2 with TRBJ1-1; D gene uncertain. The ends were cut back, 7 bases at V and 0 bases at J, with 12 bases in the middle. The CDR3 loop spans 14 amino acids. Germline values: CDR1 SNHLY, CDR2 FYNNEI. The DNA of the CDR3 is TGTGCCAGCAAAGACGTCTACATGAACACTGAAGCTTTCTTT. Translation gives CASKDVYMNTEAFF.

This clonotype occurred a few times. The chain carries TRBV30 and TRBJ1-4; 9 bases are a match to TRBD1. V was clipped by 5 bases and J by 8 bases; unmatched bases: 9. This CDR3 comprises 14 residues. CDR1 is GTSNPN and CDR2 is SVGIG in the germline V gene (reference sequence). CDR3 nucleotides: TGTGCCTGGGGGAGGGGACAGGGAGGAGAAAAACTGTTTTTT. This encodes CAWGRGQGGEKLFF.

This clonotype was seen repeatedly, ten times or more. The J gene is TRBJ1-5, the V gene TRBV24-1; possible D gene TRBD1, 6 bases. In germline, CDR1 is KGHDR, CDR2 SFDVKD. This CDR3 contains 15 residues. V lost 4 bases and J lost 8, with 17 bases in between. The CDR3 loop is CATSDRDQPGEPQHF. CDR3 nucleotides: TGTGCCACCAGTGACCGGGACCAGCCAGGGGAGCCCCAGCATTTT.

This clonotype appeared many times. The chain recombines TRBV4-1 with TRBJ2-5, with D possibly called TRBD1 or TRBD2 (5 bases each). Germline V gene data show CDR1 as MGHRA and CDR2 as YSYEKL. The ends were cut back, 3 bases at V and 7 bases at J, with 18 bases in the middle. This CDR3 has 15 residues. The CDR3 DNA follows: TGCGCCAGCAGCCAGGGAACGGGGCCTCTCTCGACCCAGTACTTC. Protein product: CASSQGTGPLSTQYF.

This clonotype was observed a handful of times. The chain carries TRBV29-1 and TRBJ2-1; 12 nucleotides align to TRBD2. Germline V CDR1 and CDR2: SQVTM, ANQGSEA. The CDR3 runs 15 residues. The ends lost 7 bases at V and 3 bases at J; junction bases unmatched: 7. The CDR3 nucleotides read TGCAGCGCCGTACTAGCGGGAGGTCTCTACAATGAGCAGTTCTTC. Residues: CSAVLAGGLYNEQFF.

The chain combines TRBV5-1 with TRBJ2-2, with D possibly being TRBD2 (5 bases). The CDR3 loop spans 15 amino acids. Germline CDR1 SGHRS, CDR2 YFSETQ. V lost 5 bases, J lost 2 bases, and 13 bases lay in between. CDR3 loop: CASRLPGRNTGELFF. CDR3 DNA sequence: TGCGCCAGCAGGCTACCGGGGAGAAACACCGGGGAGCTGTTTTTT.

This clonotype showed up many times. The chain recombines TRBV7-2 with TRBJ1-1, with D tentatively TRBD1 (6 bases). V gave up 7 bases and J gave up 1 base, with 13 bases separating them. The CDR3 spans 14 residues. CDR1 and CDR2 from the germline V gene are SGHTA and FQGNSA. CDR3 region: CASTKLQGNTEAFF. The CDR3 DNA follows: TGTGCCAGCACCAAGTTACAGGGGAACACTGAAGCTTTCTTT.

This clonotype was observed many times. The J gene is TRBJ2-7, the V gene TRBV6-1; D is unclear. V lost 5 bases to trimming and J lost 3 bases, with 11 bases between them. This CDR3 spans 13 amino acids. Germline V lookup: CDR1 MNHNS, CDR2 SASEGT. This CDR3 is CASSWAPDYEQYF. CDR3 sequence (DNA): TGTGCCAGCAGTTGGGCGCCGGACTACGAGCAGTACTTC.

This clonotype was counted ten times or more. CDR3 sequence reads: CASSLTSDTQYF. CDR3 sequence (DNA): TGTGCCAGCAGCTTAACCTCAGATACGCAGTATTTT. V and J are TRBV7-3 and TRBJ2-3; D is undetermined. Germline V gene data show CDR1 as SGHTA and CDR2 as FQGTGA. V was trimmed by 0 bases and J by 4 bases, leaving 2 bases between them. The CDR3 length is 12 residues.

This clonotype was detected many times. The genes are TRBV28 and TRBJ2-1; 9 bases are shared with TRBD2. The CDR3 runs 16 residues. CDR1 MDHEN and CDR2 SYDVKM come from the germline V gene. V gave up 3 bases and J gave up 2 bases; unmatched junction bases: 5. CDR3 in amino acids: CASSLHIAGAYNEQFF. The CDR3 DNA is TGTGCCAGCAGTTTGCATATAGCGGGAGCCTACAATGAGCAGTTCTTC.